This T cell receptor beta chain was sequenced during a study of identical twins. Whole-study results and caveats: The models gave estimates that fell short of the out-of-frame TCR alpha sharing seen in monozygotic twins.

Trimming cost V 5 bases and J 8 bases, with 18 bases left between them. The CDR3 contains 13 residues. From germline, CDR1 is DFQATT and CDR2 SNEGSKA (reference sequence). This clonotype has only a few counts. The antigen remains undetermined. TCRdb re-called the 5' RACE reads with MiXCR, one entry per CDR3 protein. The sample contains more than 1.5 million distinct CDR3 sequences, about 32% of which appear only once. The material sequenced was cord blood. The V and J genes are TRBV20-1 and TRBJ1-2; D ambiguous. The TCR comes from a newborn girl in good health. In nucleotides, the CDR3 is TGCAGTGCTGACAACCCGACGGGCCAGGGCTACACCTTC. Protein sequence: CSADNPTGQGYTF.